The 28 T cell receptor beta chains below all came from one sample that was sequenced in a study of blood T cell repertoires in COVID-19. Produced via immunoSEQ multiplex PCR; TCRdb's table is partial and in-frame only. The sample shows fewer than 500,000 clones, roughly 77% of them seen only once. Sequencing input: peripheral blood. The receptors derive from a human donor with acute or convalescent COVID-19. The donor label of this sample is uncertain.

V and J are TRBV5-6 and TRBJ2-7; D is perhaps TRBD1 (6 bases). Per the germline V gene, CDR1 is SGHDT and CDR2 is YYEEEE. The CDR3 contains 15 residues. The germline V and J ends were trimmed by 2 bases and 6 bases, with 18 bases remaining between them. This CDR3 is CASSFVRGQVSEQYF. The CDR3 nucleotides are TGTGCCAGCAGCTTCGTAAGGGGACAAGTAAGCGAGCAGTACTTC. Full variable domain (remainder filled in from reference TRBV5-6 and TRBJ2-7): DAGVTQSPTHLIKTRGQQVTLRCSPKSGHDTVSWYQQALGQGPQFIFQYYEEEERQRGNFPDRFSGHQFPNYSSELNVNALLLGDSALYLCASSFVRGQVSEQYFGPGTRLTVT.

The chain recombines TRBV5-5 with TRBJ2-2, with a tentative D call TRBD1 (5 bases). V dropped 0 bases and J dropped 6 bases, with 12 bases sitting between them. The CDR3 is 15 residues long. Germline V gene lookup returns CDR1 SGHKS and CDR2 YYEKEE (reference sequence). CDR3 protein: CASSLGGRAAGELFF. DNA for the CDR3: TGTGCCAGCAGCTTGGGGGGCAGGGCGGCCGGGGAGCTGTTTTTT.

The gene calls are TRBV6-6 and TRBJ2-1, with 7 positions matching TRBD2. Germline V CDR1 and CDR2: MNHNY, SVGAGI (reference sequence). The J segment lost 8 bases and the V segment lost 7 bases, leaving 11 bases of the junction unmatched. CDR3 length: 14 amino acids. The chain's CDR3 is CASTPPGGLHEQFF. The CDR3 bases are TGTGCCAGCACCCCCCCCGGGGGACTACATGAGCAGTTCTTC.

The chain carries TRBV19 and TRBJ2-2; TRBD2 agrees at 11 bases. The CDR3 extends over 16 amino acids. After removal of 6 bases from V and 0 bases from J, the junction contained 3 bases not matched to a gene. CDR1 and CDR2 (germline): LNHDA, SQIVND (reference sequence). The DNA of the CDR3 is TGTGCCAGTAGGCTAGCGGGGGGTTCGAACACCGGGGAGCTGTTTTTT. Its protein product is CASRLAGGSNTGELFF.

V usage is TRBV10-3 and J usage is TRBJ2-7; 9 bases agree with TRBD1. Germline CDR1 and CDR2: ENHRY and SYGVKD. V gave up 6 bases and J gave up 2 bases; unmatched junction bases: 2. The length of the CDR3 is 13 residues. CDR3 in amino acids: CAISRDRAYEQYF. The CDR3 DNA reads TGTGCCATCAGCCGGGACAGGGCCTACGAGCAGTACTTC.

The gene calls are TRBV6-5 and TRBJ2-3; 10 bases map to TRBD2. The CDR3 sequence is 15 residues long. V gave up 2 bases and J gave up 6 bases; unmatched junction bases: 5. CDR1 and CDR2 from the germline V gene are MNHEY and SVGAGI. CDR3 residues: CASSYQAGGVDTQYF. In DNA form, the CDR3 reads TGTGCCAGCAGTTACCAAGCGGGAGGGGTTGATACGCAGTATTTT.

The V gene is TRBV6-5, the J gene TRBJ1-6; TRBD1 is a possible D gene (6 bases). Germline loops: CDR1 MNHEY, CDR2 SVGAGI. The ends were cut back, 0 bases at V and 6 bases at J, with 9 bases in the middle. CDR3 length: 15 residues. The CDR3 loop reads CASSYSYRANSPLHF. CDR3 bases: TGTGCCAGCAGTTACTCCTACAGGGCTAATTCACCCCTCCACTTT.

This CDR3 is CASSIQGAGTGELFF. CDR3 bases: TGTGCCAGTAGTATACAGGGGGCGGGCACCGGGGAGCTGTTTTTT. The chain recombines TRBV19 with TRBJ2-2, with 8 bases lining up with TRBD1. The CDR3 totals 15 residues. Germline loops: CDR1 LNHDA, CDR2 SQIVND (reference sequence). V dropped 2 bases and J dropped 4; count of bases not matched to a gene: 3.

This clone was observed once. CDR3 sequence (DNA): TGTGCCAGTAGTATGAAACAGAGAAATCAGCCCCAGCATTTT. Translation gives CASSMKQRNQPQHF. This chain joins TRBV19 and TRBJ1-5; no clear D. Germline V gene data show CDR1 as LNHDA and CDR2 as SQIVND (reference sequence). Trimming removed 3 bases at V and 4 bases at J, with 10 bases between. The CDR3 is 14 residues long.

This CDR3 is CASSPDPTPTGELFF. The CDR3 region has the DNA TGTGCCAGCTCACCAGACCCGACACCCACCGGGGAGCTGTTTTTT. The gene calls are TRBV18 and TRBJ2-2, with unresolved D. Germline CDR1 and CDR2: KGHSH and LQKENI. This CDR3 has 15 residues. The V end was cut by 2 bases, the J end by 4 bases, with 11 bases between.

V usage is TRBV2 and J usage is TRBJ2-7; 7 bases match TRBD1. The CDR3 totals 15 residues. V shed 7 bases and J 0 bases; nucleotides not matched to a gene: 9. Germline lookup yields CDR1 SNHLY and CDR2 FYNNEI. The CDR3: CASKVTTGSSYEQYF. The CDR3 bases are TGTGCCAGCAAAGTCACGACAGGGAGCTCCTACGAGCAGTACTTC.

This chain joins TRBV27 and TRBJ2-3, with unresolved D. CDR1 is MNHEY and CDR2 is SMNVEV in the germline V gene (reference sequence). This CDR3 is 15 amino acids long. Trimming took 2 bases from V and 2 from J, leaving 11 bases between them. CDR3 sequence (DNA): TGTGCCAGCAGTTTAACACCCGCCGACACAGATACGCAGTATTTT. Translated: CASSLTPADTDTQYF.

This rearrangement joins TRBV4-2 to TRBJ2-1, with 9 bases identical to TRBD2. The V segment lost 4 bases and the J segment 7 bases; nucleotides outside the gene matches: 8. Per germline, CDR1 LGHNA and CDR2 YNFKEQ. This CDR3 comprises 15 residues. The CDR3 loop reads CASSRIVSGSNEQFF. CDR3 nucleotide sequence: TGTGCCAGCAGCCGCATAGTTAGCGGGAGTAATGAGCAGTTCTTC.

This clone was found a few times. The chain employs TRBV11-3 and TRBJ1-1; no clear D gene. Trimming removed 1 base at V and 5 bases at J, with 5 bases between. CDR1 is SGHNT and CDR2 is YENEEA in the germline V gene. The CDR3 is 12 amino acids. The CDR3 bases are TGTGCCAGCAGCTTAGGCCGGACTGAAGCTTTCTTT. This sequence encodes CASSLGRTEAFF.

The sample holds one count of this clone. The DNA for the CDR3 is TGTGCCAGCACACTCCGCCGGGGGATCGGGGAGCTGTTTTTT. Protein product: CASTLRRGIGELFF. J is TRBJ2-2 and V is TRBV6-5, with D maybe TRBD2 (6 bases). Deletions cut 7 bases from V and 7 bases from J, with 16 bases between. CDR3 length: 14 residues. Germline V gene data show CDR1 as MNHEY and CDR2 as SVGAGI.

The CDR3 here is CASSVERTAPTEAFF. In DNA, the CDR3 is TGTGCCAGCAGCGTAGAGCGGACAGCTCCCACTGAAGCTTTCTTT. The chain uses TRBV9 and TRBJ1-1; tentative D call: TRBD1 (6 bases). CDR3 length equals 15 residues. Germline-derived CDR1 and CDR2 are SGDLS and YYNGEE. V was pared by 0 bases and J by 4 bases, with 13 bases between.

This clone was recorded a few times. The J gene is TRBJ2-7, the V gene TRBV7-8, with TRBD2 identical over 7 bases. V dropped 1 base and J dropped 0; count of bases not matched to a gene: 0. The CDR3 runs to 14 residues. The V gene's germline CDR1 is SGHVS and CDR2 FQNEAQ. CDR3 loop: CASSLGTSSYEQYF. CDR3 in DNA: TGTGCCAGCAGCTTAGGGACTAGCTCCTACGAGCAGTACTTC.

This chain links TRBV19 with TRBJ1-2, with TRBD1 matching 7 bases. The CDR3 extends over 14 amino acids. Germline V gene lookup returns CDR1 LNHDA and CDR2 SQIVND (reference sequence). With V trimmed by 7 bases and J by 1 base, 6 bases remained unmatched. CDR3 bases: TGTGCCAGTACCTCAAACAGGGGTAACTATGGCTACACCTTC. Translation gives CASTSNRGNYGYTF.

The V call is TRBV19, the J call TRBJ1-1; D is perhaps TRBD1 (6 bases). CDR1 and CDR2 from the germline V gene are LNHDA and SQIVND (reference sequence). CDR3 length: 14 amino acids. V was pared by 4 bases and J by 6 bases, with 15 bases between. The CDR3 spells CASSTDRWSPEAFF. The CDR3 coding sequence is TGTGCCAGTAGTACGGACAGATGGAGTCCTGAAGCTTTCTTT. Using reference TRBV19 and TRBJ1-1 for the parts outside the CDR3, the full variable domain is DGGITQSPKYLFRKEGQNVTLSCEQNLNHDAMYWYRQDPGQGLRLIYYSQIVNDFQKGDIAEGYSVSREKKESFPLTVTSAQKNPTAFYLCASSTDRWSPEAFFGQGTRLTVV.

This chain links TRBV3-1 (or the pseudogene TRBV3-2) with TRBJ2-7; 7 bases line up with TRBD2. The CDR3 totals 14 residues. Germline loops: CDR1 LGHDT, CDR2 YNNKEL (reference sequence). Trimming at V came to 2 bases and at J to 7 bases, leaving 8 bases not matched to a gene. CDR3 region: CASSQLSGRDEQYF. The CDR3 DNA reads TGTGCCAGCAGCCAATTGTCGGGGAGGGATGAGCAGTACTTC.

This clone was recorded only once. The chain recombines TRBV5-1 with TRBJ1-1; no clear D. The germline V and J ends were trimmed by 2 bases and 6 bases, with 17 bases remaining between them. The CDR3 loop spans 15 amino acids. Germline CDR1 SGHRS, CDR2 YFSETQ. This chain's CDR3 is CASSFWETKGAEAFF. The DNA of the CDR3 is TGCGCCAGCAGCTTTTGGGAGACGAAGGGAGCTGAAGCTTTCTTT.

The V call is TRBV18, the J call TRBJ2-1; TRBD2 might be the D (5 bases). The ends were cut back, 6 bases at V and 5 bases at J, with 20 bases in the middle. In germline, CDR1 is KGHSH, CDR2 LQKENI. The CDR3 contains 16 residues. The CDR3 region has the DNA TGTGCCAGCTCGCGGACTGGACGAACCTTAAACAATGAGCAGTTCTTC. It codes for CASSRTGRTLNNEQFF. The full variable domain, in which reference TRBV18 and TRBJ2-1 provide the parts outside the CDR3, is NAGVMQNPRHLVRRRGQEARLRCSPMKGHSHVYWYRQLPEEGLKFMVYLQKENIIDESGMPKERFSAEFPKEGPSILRIQQVVRGDSAAYFCASSRTGRTLNNEQFFGPGTRLTVL.

V and J are TRBV27 and TRBJ2-7; 10 bases are a match to TRBD2. The CDR3 has 16 amino acids. The V gene end was trimmed by 4 bases and the J gene end by 4 bases; junction bases not matched to a gene: 10. Germline-derived CDR1 and CDR2 are MNHEY and SMNVEV (reference sequence). CDR3 in amino acids: CASSSLGGAGGYEQYF. The DNA of the CDR3 is TGTGCCAGCAGTTCCCTCGGGGGAGCGGGGGGGTACGAGCAGTACTTC.

This chain connects TRBV6-5 to TRBJ1-6; D uncertain. Per the germline V gene, CDR1 is MNHEY and CDR2 is SVGAGI. The length of the CDR3 is 14 residues. Deletions cut 2 bases from V and 10 bases from J, with 12 bases between. The CDR3 sequence is CASSYRLEQSPLHF. CDR3 coding DNA: TGTGCCAGCAGTTACCGGCTGGAGCAATCACCCCTCCACTTT.

The rearrangement links TRBV30 to TRBJ1-5, with TRBD1 matching over 9 bases. The CDR3 totals 13 residues. V dropped 5 bases and J dropped 9; count of bases not matched to a gene: 8. Per the germline V gene, CDR1 is GTSNPN and CDR2 is SVGIG (reference sequence). In nucleotides, the CDR3 is TGTGCCTGGTCCAACAGGGGGCTTGGGCCCCAGCATTTT. It translates to CAWSNRGLGPQHF.

This clone was observed once. The chain carries TRBV7-8 and TRBJ2-2, with TRBD1 identical over 9 bases. Trimming removed 5 bases from V and 0 bases from J; junction bases left unmatched: 10. In germline, CDR1 is SGHVS, CDR2 FQNEAQ. The CDR3 has 18 residues. The CDR3 DNA follows: TGTGCCAGCAGCCCTCATCATCGGGACAGGGCGAACACCGGGGAGCTGTTTTTT. Its translation is CASSPHHRDRANTGELFF.

This chain connects TRBV28 to TRBJ2-1, with TRBD2 identical over 12 bases. The CDR3 has 16 residues. CDR1 is MDHEN and CDR2 is SYDVKM in the germline V gene. V lost 5 bases to trimming and J lost 7 bases; unmatched junction nucleotides: 9. CDR3: CASSEPSGGGTNEQFF. CDR3 nucleotides: TGTGCCAGCAGTGAGCCTAGCGGGGGGGGTACGAATGAGCAGTTCTTC.

The genes are TRBV7-2 and TRBJ2-6; D is undetermined. The CDR3 is 14 residues long. Germline CDR1 is SGHTA and CDR2 is FQGNSA. The ends were cut back, 2 bases at V and 4 bases at J, with 6 bases in the middle. CDR3 loop: CASSLLRGANVLTF. The CDR3 bases are TGTGCCAGCAGCTTATTGAGGGGGGCCAACGTCCTGACTTTC.